A single sample is the source of the 26 T cell receptor beta chains below, sequenced in a study of cytomegalovirus exposure and HLA in healthy donors. Profiled with immunoSEQ multiplex PCR; TCRdb holds only in-frame clones, not every one. The sample carries about 150,000 clones, approximately 86% recorded once. Sequenced: PBMCs. Source of these receptors: a human donor in good health.

This sequence joins TRBV15 and TRBJ1-2, with D possibly TRBD1 on 5 matching bases. Deletions cut 0 bases from V and 0 bases from J, with 26 bases between. Germline-derived CDR1 and CDR2 are LNHNV and YYDKDF (reference sequence). This CDR3 spans 21 amino acids. The CDR3 spells CATSRDFYTLAGDEANYGYTF. The DNA of the CDR3 is TGTGCCACCAGCAGAGATTTTTACACACTAGCCGGGGACGAGGCTAACTATGGCTACACCTTC. Full variable domain (missing parts from reference TRBV15 and TRBJ1-2): DAMVIQNPRYQVTQFGKPVTLSCSQTLNHNVMYWYQQKSSQAPKLLFHYYDKDFNNEADTPDNFQSRRPNTSFCFLDIRSPGLGDTAMYLCATSRDFYTLAGDEANYGYTFGSGTRLTVV.

V usage is TRBV11-1 and J usage is TRBJ2-7; 10 bases are shared with TRBD2. CDR1 and CDR2 from the germline V gene are SGHAT and FQDESV (reference sequence). J gave up 7 bases and V 3 bases, and 12 bases lay outside the gene matches. This CDR3 has 16 amino acids. This CDR3 is CASSLYAAGGPGEQYF. CDR3 coding DNA: TGTGCCAGCAGCTTGTACGCAGCGGGAGGGCCGGGGGAGCAGTACTTC. The whole variable domain, remainder taken from reference TRBV11-1 and TRBJ2-7, is EAEVAQSPRYKITEKSQAVAFWCDPISGHATLYWYRQILGQGPELLVQFQDESVVDDSQLPKDRFSAERLKGVDSTLKIQPAELGDSAMYLCASSLYAAGGPGEQYFGPGTRLTVT.

V is TRBV10-3 and J is TRBJ2-7; D gene ambiguous. V was cut by 0 bases and J by 0 bases, with 6 bases left in between. In germline, CDR1 is ENHRY, CDR2 SYGVKD. The CDR3 runs to 14 residues. CDR3 residues: CAISESHSSYEQYF. DNA for the CDR3: TGTGCCATCAGTGAGTCTCATAGCTCCTACGAGCAGTACTTC.

The chain recombines TRBV18 with TRBJ2-1; a weak D match, TRBD2 (6 bases). Trimming stripped 6 bases from V and 9 bases from J, with 15 bases between. This CDR3 is built from 13 residues. CDR1 is KGHSH and CDR2 is LQKENI in the germline V gene. DNA for the CDR3: TGTGCCAGCTCTCAAGGACTGGGGGGTGAGCAGTTCTTC. Protein: CASSQGLGGEQFF.

The chain combines TRBV5-5 with TRBJ1-5; 8 bases fit TRBD1. The CDR3 spans 14 residues. Unmatched junction bases numbered 6, after V lost 5 bases and J lost 5 bases. CDR1 SGHKS and CDR2 YYEKEE come from the germline V gene (reference sequence). The CDR3 region has the DNA TGTGCCAGCAGACCAGGGGGCGATGATCAGCCCCAGCATTTT. Protein product: CASRPGGDDQPQHF.

J is TRBJ2-2 and V is TRBV27, with TRBD1 matching 7 bases. V lost 7 bases and J lost 8; bases outside the gene matches: 13. The CDR3 contains 15 residues. Germline V lookup: CDR1 MNHEY, CDR2 SMNVEV (reference sequence). CDR3 DNA sequence: TGTGCCAGCACTCGAGGGACAGCGGAAGGAGGGGAGCTGTTTTTT. Amino acids: CASTRGTAEGGELFF.

This clone was counted a few times. This chain uses TRBV9 with TRBJ2-7, with a tentative D call TRBD2 (6 bases). Germline V CDR1 and CDR2: SGDLS, YYNGEE. This CDR3 is 15 amino acids long. V dropped 2 bases and J dropped 4 bases, with 16 bases sitting between them. As DNA, the CDR3 is TGTGCCAGCAGCGTCGGTAGCGGAGCTGTTTACGAGCAGTACTTC. Amino acids: CASSVGSGAVYEQYF.

The chain recombines TRBV7-9 with TRBJ1-2; 7 bases fit TRBD1. The germline gives CDR1 SEHNR, CDR2 FQNEAQ (reference sequence). The V gene end was trimmed by 0 bases and the J gene end by 2 bases; junction bases not matched to a gene: 6. CDR3 length: 16 amino acids. As DNA, the CDR3 is TGTGCCAGCAGCTTAGCAGGGGGCGAATCGAACTATGGCTACACCTTC. Its translation is CASSLAGGESNYGYTF. Together with reference TRBV7-9 and TRBJ1-2, the CDR3 gives the full variable domain: DTGVSQNPRHKITKRGQNVTFRCDPISEHNRLYWYRQTLGQGPEFLTYFQNEAQLEKSRLLSDRFSAERPKGSFSTLEIQRTEQGDSAMYLCASSLAGGESNYGYTFGSGTRLTVV.

This chain connects TRBV29-1 to TRBJ2-3, with 10 bases fitting TRBD2. CDR3 length equals 13 residues. Looked up from germline, CDR1 is SQVTM and CDR2 is ANQGSEA. The V segment lost 7 bases and the J segment 6 bases; nucleotides outside the gene matches: 7. CDR3 nucleotides: TGCAGCGCCGGGACTAGCGAGGTGGATACGCAGTATTTT. Amino acid sequence: CSAGTSEVDTQYF.

This clone has at least ten counts. V usage is TRBV7-8 and J usage is TRBJ1-6; D is possibly TRBD1 (6 bases). V gave up 5 bases and J gave up 11 bases, with 19 bases separating them. The CDR3 is made up of 15 amino acids. The V gene's germline CDR1 is SGHVS and CDR2 FQNEAQ. The CDR3: CASSKGGGVGTPLHF. The CDR3, as DNA: TGTGCCAGCAGCAAAGGAGGGGGGGTTGGTACACCCCTCCACTTT.

This chain joins TRBV7-2 and TRBJ1-1, with TRBD1 as a possible D gene (6 bases). Germline-derived CDR1 and CDR2 are SGHTA and FQGNSA. V gave up 4 bases and J gave up 2 bases, with 14 bases separating them. The CDR3 is 15 amino acids. In nucleotides, the CDR3 is TGTGCCAGCAGCTCAACCCCGGACAGAAACACTGAAGCTTTCTTT. Its protein product is CASSSTPDRNTEAFF.

This chain connects TRBV6-6 to TRBJ1-2, with D possibly matching TRBD1 (5 bases). Deletions cut 2 bases from V and 4 bases from J, with 11 bases between. Looked up from germline, CDR1 is MNHNY and CDR2 is SVGAGI (reference sequence). The length of the CDR3 is 14 residues. This CDR3 is CASSYAAGPYGYTF. The CDR3 DNA reads as TGTGCCAGCAGTTACGCGGCAGGGCCCTATGGCTACACCTTC.

This clone showed up just a few times. The rearrangement links TRBV4-2 to TRBJ1-2; 7 bases fit TRBD1. CDR1 is LGHNA, CDR2 YNFKEQ, per germline. The CDR3 loop spans 15 amino acids. J was trimmed by 4 bases and V by 1 base; bases with no gene match: 6. DNA of the CDR3: TGTGCCAGCAGCCAAGCGGCTCGGACAGGCTATGGCTACACCTTC. It codes for CASSQAARTGYGYTF.

V and J are TRBV11-2 and TRBJ2-6; D is unresolved. Germline CDR1 SGHAT, CDR2 FQNNGV. The CDR3 runs 16 residues. Trimming took off 0 bases at V and 0 bases at J, with 6 bases between the two ends. The CDR3 here is CASSLDIVSGANVLTF. The CDR3 DNA reads TGTGCCAGCAGCTTAGATATAGTCTCTGGGGCCAACGTCCTGACTTTC. Based on the CDR3 plus reference TRBV11-2 and TRBJ2-6, the full variable domain is EAGVAQSPRYKIIEKRQSVAFWCNPISGHATLYWYQQILGQGPKLLIQFQNNGVVDDSQLPKDRFSAERLKGVDSTLKIQPAKLEDSAVYLCASSLDIVSGANVLTFGAGSRLTVL.

This chain joins TRBV5-1 and TRBJ2-2; D gene unclear. Germline V gives CDR1 SGHRS, CDR2 YFSETQ. The CDR3 has 15 amino acids. V was cut by 0 bases and J by 6 bases, with 12 bases left in between. In DNA, the CDR3 is TGCGCCAGCAGCTTGGTGGCTAGACCCCCCGGGGAGCTGTTTTTT. Translation gives CASSLVARPPGELFF.

J is TRBJ1-2 and V is TRBV9, with D possibly being TRBD1 (6 bases). V shed 0 bases and J shed 5 bases, with 8 bases lying between them. The CDR3 sequence is 13 residues long. Germline V gives CDR1 SGDLS, CDR2 YYNGEE. CDR3 in amino acids: CASSVAGDYGYTF. CDR3 nucleotide sequence: TGTGCCAGCAGCGTAGCAGGGGATTATGGCTACACCTTC.

The chain couples TRBV2 to TRBJ2-7; 8 bases line up with TRBD2. J was trimmed by 5 bases and V by 3 bases; bases with no gene match: 15. CDR1 is SNHLY, CDR2 FYNNEI, per germline. This CDR3 comprises 17 residues. The CDR3 sequence is CASSEGLAGQRHDEQYF. CDR3 sequence (DNA): TGTGCCAGCAGTGAGGGGTTAGCGGGGCAACGGCACGACGAGCAGTACTTC. Using reference TRBV2 and TRBJ2-7 for the parts outside the CDR3, the full variable domain is EPEVTQTPSHQVTQMGQEVILRCVPISNHLYFYWYRQILGQKVEFLVSFYNNEISEKSEIFDDQFSVERPDGSNFTLKIRSTKLEDSAMYFCASSEGLAGQRHDEQYFGPGTRLTVT.

V usage is TRBV5-1 and J usage is TRBJ2-2; D is perhaps TRBD1 (5 bases). V was cut by 6 bases and J by 4 bases, with 25 bases left in between. CDR1 is SGHRS and CDR2 is YFSETQ in the germline V gene. The CDR3 is 18 amino acids. CDR3 region: CASTSTTPGKGSTGELFF. The CDR3 region has the DNA TGCGCCAGCACCTCTACAACCCCAGGGAAGGGGTCCACCGGGGAGCTGTTTTTT.

V gene TRBV18 combines with J gene TRBJ2-5; D perhaps matches TRBD2 (7 bases). The CDR3 runs 15 residues. The V gene lost 4 bases and the J gene lost 4 bases, with 16 bases spanning the gap. Germline CDR1 is KGHSH and CDR2 is LQKENI. The CDR3, as DNA: TGTGCCAGCTCACTCAAGGGGGGGTCAAGAGAGACCCAGTACTTC. Translated: CASSLKGGSRETQYF.

The chain combines TRBV27 with TRBJ1-2, with 8 bases lining up with TRBD1. CDR3 length equals 15 residues. J gave up 2 bases and V 4 bases, and 6 bases lay outside the gene matches. The germline V gene encodes CDR1 MNHEY and CDR2 SMNVEV (reference sequence). DNA for the CDR3: TGTGCCAGCAGTTCGCCTTACAGGGGGAACTATGGCTACACCTTC. It yields the protein CASSSPYRGNYGYTF.

The CDR3 reads CASSFRDTKNIQYF. The CDR3, as DNA: TGTGCCAGCAGCTTCAGGGATACCAAAAACATTCAGTACTTC. The chain is built from TRBV7-9 and TRBJ2-4; tentative D call: TRBD1 (5 bases). Trimming left V 3 bases short and J 2 bases short, with 8 bases between. Germline V CDR1 and CDR2: SEHNR, FQNEAQ (reference sequence). There are 14 residues in the CDR3. Together with reference TRBV7-9 and TRBJ2-4, the CDR3 gives the full variable domain: DTGVSQNPRHKITKRGQNVTFRCDPISEHNRLYWYRQTLGQGPEFLTYFQNEAQLEKSRLLSDRFSAERPKGSFSTLEIQRTEQGDSAMYLCASSFRDTKNIQYFGAGTRLSVL.

This chain links TRBV19 with TRBJ1-2, with 7 nucleotides matching TRBD1. J lost 4 bases, V lost 4 bases, and 15 bases had no gene match. This CDR3 contains 17 residues. CDR1 and CDR2 (germline): LNHDA, SQIVND (reference sequence). CDR3 DNA sequence: TGTGCCAGTAGTACGATCAGGACAGGCGCCTTCCTCTATGGCTACACCTTC. Its protein product is CASSTIRTGAFLYGYTF.

This clone has only a few counts. The rearrangement joins TRBV7-2 to TRBJ2-3, with no clear D. The germline V gene encodes CDR1 SGHTA and CDR2 FQGNSA. V was pared by 2 bases and J by 5 bases, with 5 bases between. CDR3 length equals 12 residues. The CDR3 nucleotides read TGTGCCAGCAGCTTATTGAGAGATACGCAGTATTTT. Translated: CASSLLRDTQYF.

V is TRBV7-2 and J is TRBJ1-2; D may be TRBD1 (6 bases). V gave up 0 bases and J gave up 5 bases, with 10 bases separating them. The CDR3 sequence is 14 residues long. Germline values: CDR1 SGHTA, CDR2 FQGNSA. The DNA for the CDR3 is TGTGCCAGCAGCTTAGCGGACAGAAGGTATGGCTACACCTTC. It translates to CASSLADRRYGYTF. The complete variable domain, with remaining parts taken from reference TRBV7-2 and TRBJ1-2, reads GAGVSQSPSNKVTEKGKDVELRCDPISGHTALYWYRQSLGQGLEFLIYFQGNSAPDKSGLPSDRFSAERTGGSVSTLTIQRTQQEDSAVYLCASSLADRRYGYTFGSGTRLTVV.

This clone was picked up a small number of times. This chain uses TRBV6-4 with TRBJ2-3; weak D call: TRBD2 (6 bases). The CDR3 has 15 amino acids. Germline loops: CDR1 MRHNA, CDR2 SNTAGT. V was shortened by 4 bases and J by 3 bases, with 14 bases between the two germline ends. CDR3 loop: CASSVGGSGTDTQYF. The DNA of the CDR3 is TGTGCCAGCAGTGTAGGAGGGAGTGGAACAGATACGCAGTATTTT.

The chain employs TRBV7-3 and TRBJ2-7, with 7 bases lining up with TRBD1. The CDR3 is made up of 15 amino acids. Germline CDR1 is SGHTA and CDR2 is FQGTGA. Trimming cost V 5 bases and J 0 bases; bases outside gene matches: 7. CDR3 coding DNA: TGTGCCAGCAGCCCGGGACAGCCGAGCTCCTACGAGCAGTACTTC. It codes for CASSPGQPSSYEQYF. Full variable domain (rest looked up from reference TRBV7-3 and TRBJ2-7): GAGVSQTPSNKVTEKGKYVELRCDPISGHTALYWYRQSLGQGPEFLIYFQGTGAADDSGLPNDRFFAVRPEGSVSTLKIQRTERGDSAVYLCASSPGQPSSYEQYFGPGTRLTVT.